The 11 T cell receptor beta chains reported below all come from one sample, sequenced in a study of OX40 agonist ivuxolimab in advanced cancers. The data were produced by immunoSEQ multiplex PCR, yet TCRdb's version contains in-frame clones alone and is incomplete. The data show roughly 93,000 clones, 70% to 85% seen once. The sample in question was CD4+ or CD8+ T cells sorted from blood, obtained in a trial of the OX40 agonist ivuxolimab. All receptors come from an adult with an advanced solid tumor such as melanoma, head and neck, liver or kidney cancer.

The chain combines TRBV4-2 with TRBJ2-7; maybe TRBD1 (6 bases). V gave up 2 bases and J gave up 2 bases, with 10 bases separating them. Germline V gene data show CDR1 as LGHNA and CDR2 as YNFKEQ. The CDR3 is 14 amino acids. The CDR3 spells CASSQLGQPYEQYF. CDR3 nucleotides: TGTGCCAGCAGCCAACTCGGACAGCCCTACGAGCAGTACTTC.

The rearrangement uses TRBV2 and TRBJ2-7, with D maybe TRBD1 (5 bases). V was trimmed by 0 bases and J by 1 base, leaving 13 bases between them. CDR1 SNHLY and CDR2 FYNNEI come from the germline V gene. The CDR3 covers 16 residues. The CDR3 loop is CASSEAKGRASYEQYF. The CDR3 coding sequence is TGTGCCAGCAGTGAAGCGAAGGGCAGGGCTTCCTACGAGCAGTACTTC.

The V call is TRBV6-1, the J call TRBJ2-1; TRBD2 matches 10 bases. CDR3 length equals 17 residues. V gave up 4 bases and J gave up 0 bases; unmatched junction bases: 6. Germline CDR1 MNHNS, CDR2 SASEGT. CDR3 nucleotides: TGTGCCAGCAGTGGACTAGCGGGTGCTAGCTCCTACAATGAGCAGTTCTTC. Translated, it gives CASSGLAGASSYNEQFF.

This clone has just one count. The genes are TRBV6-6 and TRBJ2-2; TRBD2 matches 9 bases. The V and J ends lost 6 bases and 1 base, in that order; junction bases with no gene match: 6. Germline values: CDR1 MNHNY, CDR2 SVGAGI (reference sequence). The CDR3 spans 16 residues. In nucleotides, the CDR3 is TGTGCCAGCAGGCCCGGACTAGCGCTGAACACCGGGGAGCTGTTTTTT. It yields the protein CASRPGLALNTGELFF.

The CDR3 loop reads CASSLEGSQPQHF. The CDR3 DNA reads as TGTGCCAGCAGCTTAGAGGGTTCTCAGCCCCAGCATTTT. The chain recombines TRBV13 with TRBJ1-5; the D is unclear. V lost 1 base, J lost 6 bases, and 7 bases lay in between. The CDR3 sequence is 13 residues long. Germline V gene sequence: CDR1 PRHDT, CDR2 FYEKMQ (reference sequence).

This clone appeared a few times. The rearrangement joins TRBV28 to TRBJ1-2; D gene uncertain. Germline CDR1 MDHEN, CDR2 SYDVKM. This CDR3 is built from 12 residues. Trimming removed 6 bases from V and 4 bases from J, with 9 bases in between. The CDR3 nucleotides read TGTGCCAGCAGAACCGGGATCTATGGCTACACCTTC. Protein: CASRTGIYGYTF.

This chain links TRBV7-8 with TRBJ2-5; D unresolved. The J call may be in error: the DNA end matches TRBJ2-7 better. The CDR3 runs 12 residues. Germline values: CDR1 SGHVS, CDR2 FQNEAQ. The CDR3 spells CASSKSSYEQYF. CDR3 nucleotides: TGTGCCAGCAGTAAGAGCTCCTACGAGCAGTACTTC.

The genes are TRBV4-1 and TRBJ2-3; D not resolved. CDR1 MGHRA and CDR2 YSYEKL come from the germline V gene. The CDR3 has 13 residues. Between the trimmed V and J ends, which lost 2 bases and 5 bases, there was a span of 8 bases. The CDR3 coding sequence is TGCGCCAGCAGCCAATTGGTCCTAGATACGCAGTATTTT. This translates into CASSQLVLDTQYF.

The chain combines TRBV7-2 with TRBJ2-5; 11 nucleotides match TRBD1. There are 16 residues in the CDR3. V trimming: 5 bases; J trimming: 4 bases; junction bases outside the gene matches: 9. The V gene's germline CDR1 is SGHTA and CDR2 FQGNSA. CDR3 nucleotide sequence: TGTGCCAGCAGCCTAATTGGACAGGGGGCTCGAGAGACCCAGTACTTC. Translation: CASSLIGQGARETQYF.

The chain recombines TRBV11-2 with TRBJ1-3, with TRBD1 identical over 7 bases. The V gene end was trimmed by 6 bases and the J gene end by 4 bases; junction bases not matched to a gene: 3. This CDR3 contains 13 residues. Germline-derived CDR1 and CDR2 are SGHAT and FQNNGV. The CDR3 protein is CASSRDSGNTIYF. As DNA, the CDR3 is TGTGCCAGCAGTCGGGACAGCGGAAACACCATATATTTT.

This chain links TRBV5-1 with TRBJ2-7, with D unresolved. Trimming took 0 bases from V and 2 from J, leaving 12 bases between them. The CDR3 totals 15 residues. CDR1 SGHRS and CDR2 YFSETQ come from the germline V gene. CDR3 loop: CASSLGATGTYEQYF. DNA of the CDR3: TGCGCCAGCAGCTTGGGGGCCACGGGTACCTACGAGCAGTACTTC.